The subject of this entry is one TCR beta chain. These data belong to a study of blood T cell repertoires in COVID-19. Study overall: Both acute and convalescent COVID-19 samples were obtained from the United States, Italy and Spain. From T cells, B-cell-depleted T cells, or PBMCs came the material, which was cDNA or gDNA.

Original analysis: Amplification with reference gene primers provided the estimates of nucleated cell counts. The table came from immunoSEQ multiplex PCR; TCRdb's copy has only in-frame clones and leaves some out. V and J calls and clone size are as listed in that table; D and trimming were resolved from the DNA. The data show around 130,000 clones, 80% to 90% seen once. The receptor's source is a man in his forties with acute or convalescent COVID-19. The specimen was peripheral blood.

For the CDR3, the DNA is TGTGCCAGCAGTGAAGCTGGGACTAGCGGTAGAGATACGCAGTATTTT. Its protein product is CASSEAGTSGRDTQYF. V and J are TRBV6-1 and TRBJ2-3; 11 nucleotides match TRBD2. Trimming removed 0 bases from V and 5 bases from J; junction bases left unmatched: 4. Germline CDR1 reads MNHNS; CDR2 reads SASEGT. The CDR3 consists of 16 residues.